The 23 T cell receptor beta chains reported below all come from one sample, sequenced in a study of beta chain features in type 1 diabetes. The investigators reverse transcribed all of the isolated RNA, so they sequenced expressed TCRB transcripts. Using immunoSEQ multiplex PCR, the repertoire was profiled, and TCRdb retains in-frame clones only, with some absent. The sample holds 600,000 to 700,000 clones, around 12% seen once. Whole-study results and caveats: Significant though moderate, a shortening of TCRB CDR3s appeared in all four CD4+ subsets of Type 1 diabetes patients.

These receptors' antigens are unknown. Sequencing was carried out using naive CD4+ T cells from blood. The origin of the receptors is a man aged 25-45 years with type 1 diabetes.

This chain connects TRBV6-6 to TRBJ1-4; TRBD1 is a possible D gene (5 bases). This CDR3 is built from 11 residues. V lost 11 bases to trimming and J lost 9 bases, with 13 bases between them. Germline V gene sequence: CDR1 MNHNY, CDR2 SVGAGI (reference sequence). CDR3 amino acids: CAVLRGKKLFF. CDR3 nucleotide sequence: TGTGCCGTACTTCGGGGGAAAAAACTGTTTTTT.

The chain couples TRBV7-2 to TRBJ2-3, with TRBD2 matching over 7 bases. Germline-derived CDR1 and CDR2 are SGHTA and FQGNSA. The CDR3 is made up of 17 amino acids. V trimming: 1 base; J trimming: 4 bases; junction bases outside the gene matches: 11. The CDR3 here is CASSLVGGLDPADTQYF. CDR3 sequence (DNA): TGTGCCAGCAGCTTAGTCGGGGGGTTGGATCCGGCAGATACGCAGTATTTT.

The rearrangement joins TRBV20-1 to TRBJ1-2; D unresolved. Germline V gene lookup returns CDR1 DFQATT and CDR2 SNEGSKA (reference sequence). This CDR3 is 11 amino acids long. The V end was cut by 3 bases, the J end by 7 bases, with 9 bases between. As DNA, the CDR3 is TGCAGTGCTAGGGGGTTACGTGGCTACACCTTC. Amino acid sequence: CSARGLRGYTF.

This clone was observed a handful of times. The chain recombines TRBV7-2 with TRBJ2-6; D is ambiguous. CDR3 size: 15 residues. The V end was cut by 4 bases, the J end by 0 bases, with 7 bases between. Germline V CDR1 and CDR2: SGHTA, FQGNSA. The CDR3 region has the DNA TGTGCCAGCAGCTCCGACGGCTCTGGGGCCAACGTCCTGACTTTC. It encodes CASSSDGSGANVLTF.

The chain couples TRBV5-1 to TRBJ2-7; no firm D call. V dropped 4 bases and J dropped 2 bases, with 10 bases sitting between them. The CDR3 length is 13 residues. Germline V gene lookup returns CDR1 SGHRS and CDR2 YFSETQ. This CDR3 is CASSDVITYEQYF. The DNA of the CDR3 is TGCGCCAGCAGCGACGTGATAACCTACGAGCAGTACTTC.

The CDR3 DNA reads TGTGCCAGCAGCTCCCCCGGACAGGGACAGCCTGAAGCTTTCTTT. It translates to CASSSPGQGQPEAFF. This chain connects TRBV7-9 to TRBJ1-1; 8 nucleotides align to TRBD1. After removal of 4 bases from V and 6 bases from J, the junction contained 10 bases not matched to a gene. The CDR3 extends over 15 amino acids. Germline V gene sequence: CDR1 SEHNR, CDR2 FQNEAQ (reference sequence). The full variable domain, with the rest looked up from reference TRBV7-9 and TRBJ1-1, is DTGVSQNPRHKITKRGQNVTFRCDPISEHNRLYWYRQTLGQGPEFLTYFQNEAQLEKSRLLSDRFSAERPKGSFSTLEIQRTEQGDSAMYLCASSSPGQGQPEAFFGQGTRLTVV.

The chain uses TRBV7-9 and TRBJ1-1, with D unclear. Trimming removed 2 bases from V and 6 bases from J, with 4 bases in between. The CDR3 contains 11 residues. Germline CDR1 reads SEHNR; CDR2 reads FQNEAQ (reference sequence). CDR3 residues: CASSLQPEAFF. The CDR3 DNA reads TGTGCCAGCAGCTTACAGCCTGAAGCTTTCTTT.

The CDR3 is CASGVFRDRQYF. CDR3 bases: TGTGCCAGCGGGGTCTTCCGGGATCGCCAGTACTTC. The chain links TRBV7-2 to TRBJ2-5; perhaps TRBD2 as D (5 bases). Trimming stripped 8 bases from V and 10 bases from J, with 17 bases between. Germline assignment: CDR1 SGHTA and CDR2 FQGNSA. The CDR3 spans 12 residues.

V and J are TRBV29-1 and TRBJ2-2; D not certain. Between the trimmed V and J ends, which lost 7 bases and 0 bases, there was a span of 12 bases. The CDR3 has 14 amino acids. Germline V gene sequence: CDR1 SQVTM, CDR2 ANQGSEA. CDR3 loop: CSASRQANTGELFF. CDR3 coding DNA: TGCAGCGCCTCTCGCCAGGCGAACACCGGGGAGCTGTTTTTT.

This clone has more than one count but fewer than ten. The gene calls are TRBV7-9 and TRBJ1-5, with D unresolved. The V end lost 3 bases, the J end lost 7 bases, and 7 bases lay between the germline ends. Germline values: CDR1 SEHNR, CDR2 FQNEAQ (reference sequence). CDR3 length equals 12 residues. The CDR3 sequence: CASSFGSQPQHF. CDR3 DNA sequence: TGTGCCAGCAGCTTCGGTTCCCAGCCCCAGCATTTT.

This chain joins TRBV10-3 and TRBJ1-2; tentative D call: TRBD1 (5 bases). Germline CDR1 ENHRY, CDR2 SYGVKD. The V end lost 0 bases, the J end lost 8 bases, and 13 bases lay between the germline ends. CDR3 size: 14 residues. CDR3 protein: CAISESPGRGGYTF. CDR3 in DNA: TGTGCCATCAGTGAGTCGCCAGGGAGAGGGGGCTACACCTTC.

The gene calls are TRBV2 and TRBJ1-5; the D is unclear. Deletions cut 3 bases from V and 4 bases from J, with 7 bases between. The germline V gene has CDR1 SNHLY and CDR2 FYNNEI. CDR3 length: 13 amino acids. The CDR3 DNA reads as TGTGCCAGCAGTGAGGGCCTAAATCAGCCCCAGCATTTT. Protein sequence: CASSEGLNQPQHF.

As concerns this clone: Other DNA sequences in the sample encode the same CDR3. The rearrangement uses TRBV5-1 and TRBJ1-5; D unclear. CDR3 size: 13 residues. Germline CDR1 SGHRS, CDR2 YFSETQ. Trimming removed 4 bases from V and 5 bases from J, with 10 bases in between. CDR3 sequence reads: CASSLGGDQPQHF. CDR3 DNA: TGCGCCAGCAGCCTAGGAGGCGATCAGCCCCAGCATTTT. Full variable domain (missing parts from reference TRBV5-1 and TRBJ1-5): KAGVTQTPRYLIKTRGQQVTLSCSPISGHRSVSWYQQTPGQGLQFLFEYFSETQRNKGNFPGRFSGRQFSNSRSEMNVSTLELGDSALYLCASSLGGDQPQHFGDGTRLSIL.

This clone turned up a few times. The chain has TRBV5-1 and TRBJ1-2; possible D gene TRBD1, 6 bases. V lost 4 bases to trimming and J lost 4 bases, with 14 bases between them. The germline V gene has CDR1 SGHRS and CDR2 YFSETQ. The CDR3 contains 14 residues. The CDR3 DNA sequence: TGCGCCAGCAGCCCATTGGGACAAAGCTATGGCTACACCTTC. It encodes CASSPLGQSYGYTF.

The V gene is TRBV5-1, the J gene TRBJ1-2; 8 nucleotides match TRBD1. V gave up 4 bases and J gave up 7 bases; unmatched junction bases: 9. The germline CDR1 and CDR2 sequences are SGHRS and YFSETQ. The CDR3 is 14 amino acids. The CDR3, as DNA: TGCGCCAGCAGCGGGGCGACAGGGGATAGTGGCTACACCTTC. Protein sequence: CASSGATGDSGYTF.

The sample holds a few counts of this clone. This sequence joins TRBV7-2 and TRBJ1-6, with D unresolved. Trimming removed 2 bases from V and 8 bases from J, with 13 bases in between. Germline CDR1 is SGHTA and CDR2 is FQGNSA. The CDR3 has 15 residues. CDR3 DNA: TGTGCCAGCAGCTTACTTGCAGGCAGAGATTCACCCCTCCACTTT. This gives the protein CASSLLAGRDSPLHF. The full variable domain, in which reference TRBV7-2 and TRBJ1-6 provide the parts outside the CDR3, is GAGVSQSPSNKVTEKGKDVELRCDPISGHTALYWYRQSLGQGLEFLIYFQGNSAPDKSGLPSDRFSAERTGGSVSTLTIQRTQQEDSAVYLCASSLLAGRDSPLHFGNGTRLTVT.

In this sample, this clone turned up a few times. The chain has TRBV29-1 and TRBJ2-3; 9 nucleotides agree with TRBD2. The trim removed 7 bases at V and 6 bases at J, leaving 14 bases unmatched. CDR3 length equals 15 residues. Germline assignment: CDR1 SQVTM and CDR2 ANQGSEA. As DNA, the CDR3 is TGCAGCGGCGCAACGGCGGGGGGGCCGGGGGATACGCAGTATTTT. This translates into CSGATAGGPGDTQYF.

This chain joins TRBV14 and TRBJ1-2; D is unresolved. This CDR3 is 13 amino acids long. Germline CDR1 SGHDN, CDR2 FVKESK. V was trimmed by 0 bases and J by 4 bases, leaving 6 bases between them. As DNA, the CDR3 is TGTGCCAGCAGCCAAGATTGGTTCTATGGCTACACCTTC. This encodes CASSQDWFYGYTF.

In DNA form, the CDR3 reads TGTGCCAGCGGCTGGACAGGGAATGAGCAGTTCTTC. The encoded protein is CASGWTGNEQFF. The chain links TRBV7-8 to TRBJ2-1; 8 bases fit TRBD1. Germline trimming cut 8 bases from V and 7 bases from J; bases unmatched to any gene: 4. CDR1 is SGHVS, CDR2 FQNEAQ, per germline. The CDR3 has 12 residues.

This sequence joins TRBV7-8 and TRBJ2-7, with TRBD1 as a possible D gene (7 bases). Trimming took off 6 bases at V and 2 bases at J, with 14 bases between the two ends. The germline V gene has CDR1 SGHVS and CDR2 FQNEAQ. The CDR3 is 14 amino acids. The CDR3 DNA is TGTGCCAGCAGTCGCCTCAGGGGGGCCTACGAGCAGTACTTC. Amino acid sequence: CASSRLRGAYEQYF.

This clone was seen only a few times. The chain has TRBV4-3 and TRBJ2-6, with D hard to call. Trimming removed 2 bases at V and 4 bases at J, with 15 bases between. Germline CDR1 is LGHNA and CDR2 is YSLEER. This CDR3 has 17 residues. The CDR3 here is CASSQQSLLGGANVLTF. In DNA form, the CDR3 reads TGCGCCAGCAGCCAACAGAGTCTCCTAGGAGGGGCCAACGTCCTGACTTTC.

The DNA of the CDR3 is TGTGCCATCAGTGACCAGGGTGTGGGCTACACCTTC. Its protein product is CAISDQGVGYTF. The chain employs TRBV10-3 and TRBJ1-2; D is possibly TRBD1 (5 bases). CDR1 and CDR2 from the germline V gene are ENHRY and SYGVKD. Trimming removed 3 bases from V and 8 bases from J, with 10 bases in between. This CDR3 has 12 residues.

The rearrangement uses TRBV7-9 and TRBJ2-3; a weak D match, TRBD2 (6 bases). The CDR3 extends over 15 amino acids. CDR1 and CDR2 from the germline V gene are SEHNR and FQNEAQ (reference sequence). Trimming took off 4 bases at V and 2 bases at J, with 13 bases between the two ends. The CDR3 protein is CASSSRGGDTDTQYF. The CDR3 DNA follows: TGTGCCAGCAGCTCTAGGGGCGGGGACACAGATACGCAGTATTTT.